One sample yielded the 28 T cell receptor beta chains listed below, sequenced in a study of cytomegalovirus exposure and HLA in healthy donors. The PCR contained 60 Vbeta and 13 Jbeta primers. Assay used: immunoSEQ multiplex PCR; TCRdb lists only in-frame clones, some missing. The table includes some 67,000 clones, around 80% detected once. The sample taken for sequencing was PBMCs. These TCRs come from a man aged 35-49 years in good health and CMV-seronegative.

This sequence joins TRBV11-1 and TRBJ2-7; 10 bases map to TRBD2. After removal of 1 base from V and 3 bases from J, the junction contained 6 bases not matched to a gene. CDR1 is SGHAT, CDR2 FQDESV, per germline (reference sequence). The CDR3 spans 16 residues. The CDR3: CASSLGLAGGLYEQYF. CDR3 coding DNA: TGTGCCAGCAGCTTAGGGTTAGCGGGGGGCCTCTACGAGCAGTACTTC.

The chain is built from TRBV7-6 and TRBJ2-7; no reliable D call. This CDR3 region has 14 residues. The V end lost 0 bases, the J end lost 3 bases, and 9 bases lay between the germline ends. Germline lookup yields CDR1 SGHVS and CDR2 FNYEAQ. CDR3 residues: CASSLAARSYEQYF. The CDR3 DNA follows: TGTGCCAGCAGCTTAGCCGCGCGGAGCTACGAGCAGTACTTC.

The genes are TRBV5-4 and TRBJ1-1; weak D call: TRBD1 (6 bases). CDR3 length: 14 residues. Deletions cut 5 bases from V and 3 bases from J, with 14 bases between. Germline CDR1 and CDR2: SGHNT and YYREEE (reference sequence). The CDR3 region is CASSLTGSDTEAFF. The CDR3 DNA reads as TGTGCCAGCAGTTTAACAGGGAGTGACACTGAAGCTTTCTTT.

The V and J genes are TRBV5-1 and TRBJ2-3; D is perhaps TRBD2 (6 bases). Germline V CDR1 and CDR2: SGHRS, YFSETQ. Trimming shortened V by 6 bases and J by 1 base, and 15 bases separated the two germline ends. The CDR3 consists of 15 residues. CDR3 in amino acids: CASTRMGGGTDTQYF. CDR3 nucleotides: TGCGCCAGCACCAGGATGGGGGGTGGCACAGATACGCAGTATTTT.

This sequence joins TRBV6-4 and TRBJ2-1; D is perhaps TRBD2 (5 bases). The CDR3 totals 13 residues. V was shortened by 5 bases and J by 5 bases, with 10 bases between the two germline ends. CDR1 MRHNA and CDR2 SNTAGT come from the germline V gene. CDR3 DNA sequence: TGTGCCAGCAGTCTGAGGGAAAACAATGAGCAGTTCTTC. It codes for CASSLRENNEQFF.

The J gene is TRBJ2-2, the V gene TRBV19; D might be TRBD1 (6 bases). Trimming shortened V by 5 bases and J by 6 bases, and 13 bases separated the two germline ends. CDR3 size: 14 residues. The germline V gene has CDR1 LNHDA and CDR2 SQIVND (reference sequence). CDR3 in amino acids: CASSPKSGAGELFF. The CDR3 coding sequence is TGTGCCAGTAGTCCGAAATCAGGGGCCGGGGAGCTGTTTTTT.

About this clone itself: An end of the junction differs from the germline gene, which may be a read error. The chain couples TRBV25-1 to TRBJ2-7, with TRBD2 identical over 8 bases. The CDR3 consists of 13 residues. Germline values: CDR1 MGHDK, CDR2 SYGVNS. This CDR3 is CATQRSGGYVQYF. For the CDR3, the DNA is TGTGCCACTCAGAGAAGCGGGGGTTACGTGCAGTACTTC.

For the CDR3, the DNA is TGTGCCAGCAGCAAGAGACTAGCGGGCCCCCAAGAGACCCAGTACTTC. Translation gives CASSKRLAGPQETQYF. J is TRBJ2-5 and V is TRBV7-9; 10 bases match TRBD2. Germline values: CDR1 SEHNR, CDR2 FQNEAQ (reference sequence). The J segment lost 1 base and the V segment lost 5 bases, leaving 7 bases of the junction unmatched. The CDR3 loop spans 16 amino acids.

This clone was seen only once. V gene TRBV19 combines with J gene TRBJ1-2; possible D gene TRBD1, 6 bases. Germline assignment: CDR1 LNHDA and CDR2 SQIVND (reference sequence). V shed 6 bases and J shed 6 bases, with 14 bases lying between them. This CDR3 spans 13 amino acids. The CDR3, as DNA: TGTGCCAGTAGGCTGGGGGCGGACGATGGCTACACCTTC. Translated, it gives CASRLGADDGYTF.

The CDR3 protein is CASSPGQGQTQYF. The CDR3 coding sequence is TGTGCCAGCAGCCCTGGACAGGGACAGACCCAGTACTTC. This chain uses TRBV7-9 with TRBJ2-5; TRBD1 aligns across 8 bases. The CDR3 runs 13 residues. The V gene's germline CDR1 is SEHNR and CDR2 FQNEAQ (reference sequence). Trimming cost V 5 bases and J 6 bases; bases outside gene matches: 5.

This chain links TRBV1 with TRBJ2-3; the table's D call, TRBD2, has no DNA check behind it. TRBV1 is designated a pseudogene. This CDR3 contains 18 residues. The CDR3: CTSSPSGGRGGHTDTQYF. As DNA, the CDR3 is TGCACCAGCAGCCCATCAGGGGGGCGGGGGGGCCACACAGATACGCAGTATTTT.

The CDR3 region is CASSPAGGSYEQYF. In nucleotides, the CDR3 is TGTGCCAGCAGCCCGGCCGGCGGTTCCTACGAGCAGTACTTC. The rearrangement links TRBV5-4 to TRBJ2-7, with unresolved D. The CDR3 runs 14 residues. Germline V lookup: CDR1 SGHNT, CDR2 YYREEE (reference sequence). V gave up 4 bases and J gave up 1 base, with 12 bases separating them.

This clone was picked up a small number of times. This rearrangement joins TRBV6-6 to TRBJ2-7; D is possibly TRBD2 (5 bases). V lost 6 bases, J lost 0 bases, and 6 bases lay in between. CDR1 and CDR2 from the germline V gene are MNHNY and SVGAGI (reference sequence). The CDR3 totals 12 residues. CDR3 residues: CASRGSSYEQYF. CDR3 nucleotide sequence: TGTGCCAGCAGGGGGAGCTCCTACGAGCAGTACTTC.

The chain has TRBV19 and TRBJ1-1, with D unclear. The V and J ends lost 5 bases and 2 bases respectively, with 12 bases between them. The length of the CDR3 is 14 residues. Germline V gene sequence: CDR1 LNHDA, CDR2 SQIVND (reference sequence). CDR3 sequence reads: CASSVVPGNTEAFF. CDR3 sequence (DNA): TGTGCCAGTAGTGTGGTCCCAGGAAACACTGAAGCTTTCTTT. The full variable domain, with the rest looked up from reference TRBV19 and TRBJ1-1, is DGGITQSPKYLFRKEGQNVTLSCEQNLNHDAMYWYRQDPGQGLRLIYYSQIVNDFQKGDIAEGYSVSREKKESFPLTVTSAQKNPTAFYLCASSVVPGNTEAFFGQGTRLTVV.

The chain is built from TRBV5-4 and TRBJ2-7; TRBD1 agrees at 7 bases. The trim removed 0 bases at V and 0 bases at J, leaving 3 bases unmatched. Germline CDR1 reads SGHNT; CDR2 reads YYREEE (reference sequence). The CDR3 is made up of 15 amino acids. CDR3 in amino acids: CASSLEQGSSYEQYF. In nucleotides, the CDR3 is TGTGCCAGCAGCTTGGAACAGGGGAGCTCCTACGAGCAGTACTTC.

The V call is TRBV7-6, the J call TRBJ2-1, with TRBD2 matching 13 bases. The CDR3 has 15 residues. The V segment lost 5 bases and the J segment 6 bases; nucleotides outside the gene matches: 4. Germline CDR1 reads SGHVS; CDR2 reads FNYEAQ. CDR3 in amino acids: CASSELAGGLNEQFF. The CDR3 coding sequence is TGTGCCAGCAGCGAACTAGCGGGAGGGCTCAATGAGCAGTTCTTC.

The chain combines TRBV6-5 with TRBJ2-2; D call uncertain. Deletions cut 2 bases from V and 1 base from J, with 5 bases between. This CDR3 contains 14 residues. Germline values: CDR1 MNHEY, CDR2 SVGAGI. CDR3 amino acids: CASSYSQNTGELFF. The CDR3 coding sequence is TGTGCCAGCAGTTACAGCCAGAACACCGGGGAGCTGTTTTTT.

Here the CDR3 reads CASSLMVRADTQYF. As DNA, the CDR3 is TGTGCCAGCAGCCTGATGGTCAGGGCGGATACGCAGTATTTT. The V call is TRBV6-5, the J call TRBJ2-3; D possibly corresponds to TRBD1 (5 bases). CDR1 is MNHEY, CDR2 SVGAGI, per germline. V was shortened by 6 bases and J by 6 bases, with 16 bases between the two germline ends. The CDR3 has 14 amino acids.

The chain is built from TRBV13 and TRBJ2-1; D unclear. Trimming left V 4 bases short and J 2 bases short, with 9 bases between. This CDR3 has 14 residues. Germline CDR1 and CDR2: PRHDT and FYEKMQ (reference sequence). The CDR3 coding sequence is TGTGCCAGCAGCTATGAGGAAACCTACAATGAGCAGTTCTTC. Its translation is CASSYEETYNEQFF.

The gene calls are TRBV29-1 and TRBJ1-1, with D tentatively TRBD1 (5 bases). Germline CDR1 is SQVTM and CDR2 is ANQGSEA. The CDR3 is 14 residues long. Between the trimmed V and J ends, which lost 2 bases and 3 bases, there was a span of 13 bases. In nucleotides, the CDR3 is TGCAGCGTTGAACCAGGCGCGGGGGACACTGAAGCTTTCTTT. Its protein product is CSVEPGAGDTEAFF.

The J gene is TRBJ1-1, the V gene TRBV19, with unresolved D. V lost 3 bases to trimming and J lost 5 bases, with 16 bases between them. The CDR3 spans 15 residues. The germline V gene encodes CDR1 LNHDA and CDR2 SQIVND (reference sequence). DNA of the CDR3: TGTGCCAGTAGTATCGGGGAGACGCGGTTGACTGAAGCTTTCTTT. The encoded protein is CASSIGETRLTEAFF.

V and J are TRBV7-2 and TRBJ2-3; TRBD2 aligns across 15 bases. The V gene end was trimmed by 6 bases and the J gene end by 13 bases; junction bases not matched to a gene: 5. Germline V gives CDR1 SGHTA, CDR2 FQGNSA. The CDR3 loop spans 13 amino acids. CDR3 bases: TGTGCCAGCAGGGGACTAGCGGGGGGTAAAAAGTATTTT. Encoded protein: CASRGLAGGKKYF.

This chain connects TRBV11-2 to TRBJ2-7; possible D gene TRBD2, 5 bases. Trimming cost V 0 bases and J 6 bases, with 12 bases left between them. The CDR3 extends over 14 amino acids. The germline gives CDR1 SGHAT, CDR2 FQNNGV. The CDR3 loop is CASSLDWFGGEQYF. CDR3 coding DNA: TGTGCCAGCAGCTTAGATTGGTTTGGAGGCGAGCAGTACTTC. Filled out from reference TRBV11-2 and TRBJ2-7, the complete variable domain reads EAGVAQSPRYKIIEKRQSVAFWCNPISGHATLYWYQQILGQGPKLLIQFQNNGVVDDSQLPKDRFSAERLKGVDSTLKIQPAKLEDSAVYLCASSLDWFGGEQYFGPGTRLTVT.

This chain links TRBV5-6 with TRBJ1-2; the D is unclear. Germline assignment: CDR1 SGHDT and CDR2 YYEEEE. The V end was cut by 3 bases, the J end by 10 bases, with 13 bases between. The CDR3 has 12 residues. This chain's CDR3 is CASSSNSIDYTF. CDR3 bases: TGTGCCAGCAGCTCGAACAGTATTGACTACACCTTC.

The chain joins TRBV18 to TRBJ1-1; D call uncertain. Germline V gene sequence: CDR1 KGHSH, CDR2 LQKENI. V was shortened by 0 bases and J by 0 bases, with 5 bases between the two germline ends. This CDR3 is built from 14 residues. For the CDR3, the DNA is TGTGCCAGCTCACCACCGAGTTTGAACACTGAAGCTTTCTTT. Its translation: CASSPPSLNTEAFF.

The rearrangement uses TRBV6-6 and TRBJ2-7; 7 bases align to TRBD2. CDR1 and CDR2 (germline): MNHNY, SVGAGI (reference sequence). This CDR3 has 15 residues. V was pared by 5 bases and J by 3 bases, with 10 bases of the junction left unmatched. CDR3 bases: TGTGCCAGCAGTAGGGGCGGGAGTCTGAACTACGAGCAGTACTTC. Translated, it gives CASSRGGSLNYEQYF.

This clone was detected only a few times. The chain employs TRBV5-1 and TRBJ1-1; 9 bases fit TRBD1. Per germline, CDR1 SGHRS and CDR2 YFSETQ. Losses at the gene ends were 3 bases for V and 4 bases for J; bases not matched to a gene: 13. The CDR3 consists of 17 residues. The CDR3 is CASSSIDRTGEGTEAFF. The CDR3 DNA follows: TGCGCCAGCAGCTCGATAGACCGGACAGGGGAGGGCACTGAAGCTTTCTTT.

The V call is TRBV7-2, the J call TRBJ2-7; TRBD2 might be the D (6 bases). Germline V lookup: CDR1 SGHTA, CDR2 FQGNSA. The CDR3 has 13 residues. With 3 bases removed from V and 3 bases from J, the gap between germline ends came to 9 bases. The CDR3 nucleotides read TGTGCCAGCAGCTTCGGCGGGGTCTACGAGCAGTACTTC. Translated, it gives CASSFGGVYEQYF.